This entry features one T cell receptor beta chain sequence. This receptor's antigen is unknown. No quality values exist for individual bases; no much larger clone is one base distant. This sample was taken from a study of T and B cells in COVID-19 patients (dated by TCRdb to 2020 to 2021). In terms of the full investigation: In this study, adaptive immunity was profiled in COVID-19 patients who either had active infection or had recovered, using TRB and IGH repertoire sequencing of peripheral blood. Over 7 million TCR sequences were analysed from a TCR and BCR sequence repository that comprised 30 to 45 patients and around 70 time points. Of the approximately 20 patients in the active-infection cohort, approximately eleven were critically ill and needed mechanical ventilation or ECMO. Comorbidities linked to unfavorable COVID-19 outcome were present in about 90% of the roughly 20 patients in the active-infection cohort. A recovered cohort was made up of 19 patients contributing roughly 20 samples, mostly after mild to moderate COVID-19 managed as outpatients. As many as 9 follow-up blood samples were taken per patient, and some of the samples covered different disease stages within the same individual. An age-matched reference group of roughly 40 healthy donors negative for COVID-19 antibodies was used as the comparison for repertoire analyses. The recovered cohort had a median age of roughly 30 years, compared with 55 to 85 years in the active-infection cohort. A couple of patients were in both the active and recovered cohorts because samples existed from active disease and from after recovery.

At the junction V is shortened by 4 bases and J by 7 bases, with 13 bases in between. Including the terminal cysteine and phenylalanine, the CDR3 comprises 14 residues. Left in the record is the CDR3 DNA by itself, 42 bases read in frame from the first base. The CDR1 and CDR2 encoded by the germline V gene are MNHEY and SVGAGI. The paper's findings and limits, for the study overall: A total of about 2,400 TCR clusters were exclusive to the recovered cohort, and 31 of those clusters were low-pGen clusters. Few blood samples were available from mildly ill patients while symptoms were present, and early samples from severe cases were likewise scarce. The cohort was considered too small for HLA contributions to COVID-19 susceptibility or severity to be assessed. TRB repertoires were found to be highly clonal in active COVID-19, whereas diversity and richness at recovery were found to rise above healthy donor levels. In patients with COVID-19, the usage of TRBV/TRBJ genes was reported to be strongly skewed. Specific T cell subsets (CD4+/Treg/CD8+) and sorted SARS-CoV-2-responsive or tetramer+ T cells had not yet been sequenced, and these experiments were ongoing. Prospective validation of the reported TCR clusters was stated to be required before clinical use.

Genomic DNA extracted from blood was used in amounts of roughly 220-500 ng for amplification of TRB repertoires. Instrument used: Illumina MiSeq. Multiplex PCR with BIOMED2 TRB-A/B primer pools was used to amplify TRB rearrangements. Two consecutive PCRs added Illumina-compatible adapters and 7-nucleotide sample barcodes to the amplicons. Phusion HS II polymerase was used for all library PCRs. The amplicons were purified from gel with the NucleoSpin Gel and PCR Clean-up kit, measured on Qubit, and then pooled at approximately 4.4 nM. The quality of the amplicon pool was checked on an Agilent 2100 Bioanalyzer prior to Illumina next-generation sequencing. On the study's bioinformatics: TRB rearrangements were annotated with MiXCR 3.0.8 using the default MiXCR reference library. Sequences with fewer than 2 reads and non-productive reads were filtered out, and every unique CDR3 nucleotide sequence was treated as a single clone. Clonality, diversity, richness and V-J gene usage were calculated in R 3.5.1. GLIPH2 was used to cluster TCRs based on CDR3 similarity, and OLGA was used to calculate the generation probabilities. GLIPH2 clusters were kept only when the clusters contained at least four unique TCR clonotypes present in at least three individuals. TCRdb trimmed the raw reads at Q25, called clones with MiXCR and kept productive beta chains. Rows are unified per CDR3 protein, each entry keeping the most common DNA and genes. For this entry, the V and J calls and clone size follow TCRdb and not the study's own pipeline. For this sample the table gives around 20,000 distinct CDR3 sequences, of which under 30% were detected only once. 2.8% of the sample is in the top ten clones.

The receptor's source is a human donor who had recovered from COVID-19. Recombination joined TRBV6-5 with TRBJ1-4; the D gene assignment is ambiguous. Sequences were obtained from blood. CDR3 region: CASSFRQYGEKLFF. The DNA sequence reads TGTGCCAGCAGTTTTCGGCAATACGGTGAAAAACTGTTTTTT.